The rows below give T cell receptor beta chains drawn from one sample of a study of shared clonotypes between healthy human individuals. Sequencing was performed with immunoSEQ multiplex PCR; in TCRdb, only in-frame clones are kept and a portion is missing. The sample holds under 2,000,000 clones; about 95% are singletons and the top ten take 1% to 1.5%. The sample taken for sequencing was naive CD8+ T cells sorted from blood. The receptors here all came from a man between 18 and 29 years old in good health. CDR3s leave out the opening cysteine and the closing phenylalanine or tryptophan.

v_call	j_call	cdr3_length	cdr3_aa
TRBV9	TRBJ2-7	13	ASSVGGVSSYEQY
TRBV7-9	TRBJ2-1	11	ASSPPLRNEQF
TRBV30	TRBJ2-3	14	AWSDWAGVITDTQY
TRBV27	TRBJ2-3	11	ASNDRLRDTQY
TRBV4-1	TRBJ2-1	18	ASSPGGASGGAGSYNEQF
TRBV5-4	TRBJ1-5	12	ASSFGPQVQPQH
TRBV15	TRBJ2-7	12	ATAPGQGAYEQY
TRBV4-2	TRBJ1-6	12	ASSQEQGDSPLH
TRBV11-2	TRBJ1-1	11	ASSLGAVTEAF
TRBV5-6	TRBJ2-7	12	ASSPNDSKGKKY
TRBV6-5	TRBJ1-1	11	ASSFGRTTEAF
TRBV19	TRBJ2-2	16	ASSIGPGRGYDTGELF
TRBV9	TRBJ2-7	12	ASTQGPNPYEQY
TRBV28	TRBJ2-7	12	ASRPAGTSYEQY
TRBV25-1	TRBJ2-5	11	ASSVAEGETQY
TRBV28	TRBJ2-7	12	ASSLSGGTYEQY
TRBV5-7	TRBJ2-2	14	ASSLTGGNGTGELF
TRBV19	TRBJ1-1	12	ASSPGQGLDEAF
TRBV28	TRBJ2-7	11	ASSFNRPYEQY
TRBV6-5	TRBJ2-7	11	ASSYGIRYEQY
TRBV4-2	TRBJ1-6	10	ASGDWSGTLH
TRBV11-2	TRBJ1-2	11	ASSLGGTYGYT
TRBV5-4	TRBJ2-7	10	ASSLFTGEQY
TRBV5-6	TRBJ2-7	12	ASSLIGTSYEQY
TRBV7-3	TRBJ2-2	14	ASSSVYGTNTGELF
TRBV27	TRBJ2-2	14	ASSFLAGGRTGELF
TRBV28	TRBJ1-1	12	ASSQGGEGTEAF
TRBV5-4	TRBJ2-1	13	ASSDTDPTYNEQF
TRBV2	TRBJ2-1	12	ASMGQGESNEQF
TRBV27	TRBJ2-7	13	ASSRLREFIDEQY
TRBV5-8	TRBJ2-2	13	ASSSEGVGTGELF
TRBV7-9	TRBJ1-4	16	ASSLLGTGGPSNEKLF
TRBV19	TRBJ1-5	12	ASSIGGGDQPQH
TRBV9	TRBJ2-1	12	ASSVGFGYNEQF
TRBV28	TRBJ1-4	14	ASSPWGTATNEKLF
TRBV7-2	TRBJ1-2	14	ASSLGTIPSNYGYT
TRBV27	TRBJ2-7	13	ASSLSGDKYYEQY
TRBV4-1	TRBJ2-5	15	ASSLETAGTDQETQY
TRBV7-9	TRBJ2-1	15	ASSLAESAGFDNEQF
TRBV7-9	TRBJ2-1	14	ASSLVSGPSYNEQF
TRBV27	TRBJ1-2	12	ASSSIDRAYGYT
TRBV5-1	TRBJ2-7	11	ASSPGLVYEQY
TRBV28	TRBJ1-5	12	ASRLQGFDQPQH
TRBV7-8	TRBJ2-7	16	ASSLSAGGLPEPYEQY
TRBV27	TRBJ1-1	13	ASSLGRGLNTEAF
TRBV4-1	TRBJ2-7	12	ASSQAQGHYEQY
TRBV4-1	TRBJ2-1	13	ASSQDGGQYNEQF
TRBV2	TRBJ1-1	10	ASSADSPEAF
TRBV2	TRBJ1-1	11	ASSTGTNTEAF
TRBV6-1	TRBJ1-2	11	ASSELGFGGYT
TRBV19	TRBJ1-1	11	ASKDIMNTEAF
TRBV5-5	TRBJ1-2	12	ASSLAGQWDGYT
TRBV28	TRBJ2-7	10	ASSLGGYEQY